The 27 T cell receptor beta chains below were found in one sample sequenced in a study of regulatory and conventional T cells in RAG deficiency. TCRdb's table, derived via immunoSEQ multiplex PCR, lists solely in-frame clones and lacks some. The sample includes 32,000 or so clones, 70% to 90% seen only once; the top ten take 12% to 15%. This sample also belongs to another study, concerning regulatory T cells. That study reports: The primer mix had 52 TRBV and 13 TRBJ primers.

Sequencing input: CD8+ T cells sorted from blood. Receptors originate from a human donor in good health.

The V call is TRBV21-1, the J call TRBJ2-7; TRBD2 is taken as the D call from the table, unchecked against the DNA. TRBV21-1 is recorded as a pseudogene. The CDR3 consists of 20 residues. The DNA of the CDR3 is TGTGCCAGCAGCAAAGATCGAGGGACTAGCGGGACCTACAAAACCTACGAGCAGTACTTC. This sequence encodes CASSKDRGTSGTYKTYEQYF.

This chain links TRBV11-3 with TRBJ2-2; a possible D gene is TRBD2 (5 bases). V was cut by 4 bases and J by 5 bases, with 14 bases left in between. Looked up from germline, CDR1 is SGHNT and CDR2 is YENEEA. This CDR3 is 15 amino acids long. The CDR3 loop reads CASSSPGLTTGELFF. In nucleotides, the CDR3 is TGTGCCAGCAGCTCCCCGGGATTAACGACCGGGGAGCTGTTTTTT.

The chain combines TRBV6-4 with TRBJ2-7, with TRBD1 as a possible D gene (8 bases). Germline assignment: CDR1 MRHNA and CDR2 SNTAGT. Trimming took off 1 base at V and 4 bases at J, with 14 bases between the two ends. The CDR3 sequence is 15 residues long. Here the CDR3 reads CASSDYKQGGYEQYF. The CDR3, as DNA: TGTGCCAGCAGTGACTATAAACAGGGGGGGTACGAGCAGTACTTC.

The chain couples TRBV27 to TRBJ2-7; 11 positions agree with TRBD2. This CDR3 is built from 14 residues. The V gene's germline CDR1 is MNHEY and CDR2 SMNVEV (reference sequence). V lost 8 bases and J lost 5; bases outside the gene matches: 8. CDR3 in DNA: TGTGCCAGCCACTCTAGCGGGAGGTTCGACGAGCAGTACTTC. The encoded protein is CASHSSGRFDEQYF.

This chain joins TRBV19 and TRBJ1-2; D remains unclear. Germline V gene data show CDR1 as LNHDA and CDR2 as SQIVND (reference sequence). Trimming removed 8 bases at V and 5 bases at J, with 9 bases between. This CDR3 comprises 11 residues. The CDR3 DNA is TGTGCCAGTCTGAAGGGATATGGCTACACCTTC. Amino acids: CASLKGYGYTF.

About this clone itself: An end of the junction does not agree with germline; a read error may underlie this. The sample contains more than one DNA sequence encoding this CDR3. The chain carries TRBV9 and TRBJ2-3; no clear D gene. Germline values: CDR1 SGDLS, CDR2 YYNGEE. The length of the CDR3 is 12 residues. CDR3: CASSVPRDTQYF. CDR3 DNA: TGCGCCAGCAGCGTTCCCCGCGATACGCAGTATTTT.

This clone turned up a few times. The J gene is TRBJ2-2, the V gene TRBV27; D possibly matches TRBD1 or TRBD2 (6 bases each). Germline CDR1 MNHEY, CDR2 SMNVEV (reference sequence). V was trimmed by 2 bases and J by 5 bases, leaving 12 bases between them. The CDR3 is made up of 15 amino acids. This CDR3 reads CASSLPLGGTGELFF. The CDR3 DNA is TGTGCCAGCAGTTTACCCCTAGGGGGGACCGGGGAGCTGTTTTTT.

The chain carries TRBV10-1 and TRBJ2-7, with TRBD2 matching 9 bases. Germline V gene data show CDR1 as WNHNN and CDR2 as SYGVQD (reference sequence). The CDR3 is 19 amino acids. V was pared by 6 bases and J by 2 bases, with 20 bases of the junction left unmatched. The CDR3: CASRTKKPRRTSVTYEQYF. As DNA, the CDR3 is TGCGCCAGCAGGACAAAAAAGCCCCGGAGGACTAGCGTGACCTACGAGCAGTACTTC.

The chain combines TRBV9 with TRBJ1-1; 7 positions match TRBD1. The CDR3 runs to 14 residues. The trim removed 1 base at V and 4 bases at J, leaving 4 bases unmatched. Germline lookup yields CDR1 SGDLS and CDR2 YYNGEE. CDR3 nucleotide sequence: TGTGCCAGCAGCGTAAGTGACAGGGTCACTGAAGCTTTCTTT. Translation: CASSVSDRVTEAFF. Supplemented by reference TRBV9 and TRBJ1-1, the full variable domain reads DSGVTQTPKHLITATGQRVTLRCSPRSGDLSVYWYQQSLDQGLQFLIQYYNGEERAKGNILERFSAQQFPDLHSELNLSSLELGDSALYFCASSVSDRVTEAFFGQGTRLTVV.

The chain has TRBV5-1 and TRBJ1-6; D ambiguous. Germline values: CDR1 SGHRS, CDR2 YFSETQ. Trimming left V 0 bases short and J 3 bases short, with 7 bases between. CDR3 length equals 15 residues. CDR3 coding DNA: TGCGCCAGCAGCTTGGCCCCGGGCTATAATTCACCCCTCCACTTT. As protein: CASSLAPGYNSPLHF.

The chain couples TRBV7-9 to TRBJ1-5; D possibly corresponds to TRBD1 (6 bases). CDR1 SEHNR and CDR2 FQNEAQ come from the germline V gene (reference sequence). This CDR3 spans 11 amino acids. V shed 6 bases and J shed 8 bases, with 8 bases lying between them. CDR3 DNA sequence: TGTGCCAGCAGAAACAGGGAGCCCCAGCATTTT. Translation: CASRNREPQHF.

The chain recombines TRBV9 with TRBJ2-7; 8 bases match TRBD2. Germline V gene data show CDR1 as SGDLS and CDR2 as YYNGEE. The CDR3 contains 13 residues. Losses at the gene ends were 4 bases for V and 3 bases for J; bases not matched to a gene: 3. CDR3: CASSPGGGYEQYF. Written as DNA, the CDR3 is TGTGCCAGCAGCCCGGGAGGGGGCTACGAGCAGTACTTC.

The V gene is TRBV6-1, the J gene TRBJ1-5; D not certain. The germline CDR1 and CDR2 sequences are MNHNS and SASEGT. Trimming removed 5 bases at V and 4 bases at J, with 6 bases between. The CDR3 loop spans 12 amino acids. In DNA, the CDR3 is TGTGCCAGCAGTCTCTGGAATCAGCCCCAGCATTTT. Translating gives CASSLWNQPQHF.

V gene TRBV29-1 combines with J gene TRBJ1-5; 8 bases match TRBD1. V shed 6 bases, J shed 0 bases, and the junction held 1 base outside the gene matches. Germline loops: CDR1 SQVTM, CDR2 ANQGSEA. This CDR3 is built from 13 residues. The CDR3 DNA reads as TGCAGCGTGGGGACAGGTAGCAATCAGCCCCAGCATTTT. Encoded protein: CSVGTGSNQPQHF.

The chain couples TRBV6-4 to TRBJ1-6, with D unclear. Germline V gene data show CDR1 as MRHNA and CDR2 as SNTAGT. Trimming took 0 bases from V and 6 from J, leaving 3 bases between them. The CDR3 contains 13 residues. The DNA for the CDR3 is TGTGCCAGCAGTGACTCCCCTAATTCACCCCTCCACTTT. It yields the protein CASSDSPNSPLHF.

A word on this clone: The junction departs from germline at one end; a sequencing error may be responsible. The chain employs TRBV19 and TRBJ2-7; 10 bases line up with TRBD1. The CDR3 is 15 residues long. Germline CDR1 LNHDA, CDR2 SQIVND (reference sequence). The DNA of the CDR3 is TGTGCCAGTCGTATTGGGACAGGGGCCTCATACGAGCAGTACTTC. As protein: CASRIGTGASYEQYF.

This clone was seen more than once but under ten times. The V gene is TRBV4-1, the J gene TRBJ2-1, with D tentatively TRBD1 (6 bases). The CDR3 has 12 amino acids. V lost 3 bases and J 9 bases, leaving 9 bases between the germline ends. Germline V gene lookup returns CDR1 MGHRA and CDR2 YSYEKL. The chain's CDR3 is CASSHRGGEQFF. Here the CDR3 DNA reads TGCGCCAGCAGCCACAGGGGTGGTGAGCAGTTCTTC.

The chain combines TRBV5-1 with TRBJ2-3; 14 bases are a match to TRBD2. CDR3 length: 17 residues. V gave up 4 bases and J gave up 6 bases; unmatched junction bases: 10. Germline V gene sequence: CDR1 SGHRS, CDR2 YFSETQ. The CDR3 sequence: CASSLGTSGRGGDTQYF. For the CDR3, the DNA is TGCGCCAGCAGCCTAGGGACTAGCGGGAGAGGAGGTGATACGCAGTATTTT.

J is TRBJ2-3 and V is TRBV6-1; perhaps TRBD2 as D (5 bases). The V gene lost 4 bases and the J gene lost 0 bases, with 11 bases spanning the gap. Germline loops: CDR1 MNHNS, CDR2 SASEGT. This CDR3 spans 15 amino acids. As DNA, the CDR3 is TGTGCCAGCAGTGGAGAGGGCCTTAGCACAGATACGCAGTATTTT. Protein: CASSGEGLSTDTQYF.

As to this clone: The germline gene is not matched at one end of the junction; a read error may be the cause. This chain uses TRBV7-9 with TRBJ2-7; tentatively, D is TRBD2 (6 bases). The length of the CDR3 is 16 residues. CDR1 and CDR2 (germline): SEHNR, FQNEAQ (reference sequence). The CDR3, as DNA: TGTGCCAGCAGCCCGATGCGGGACGGTCGGGTCCACGAGCAGTGCTTC. It yields the protein CASSPMRDGRVHEQCF.

The CDR3 DNA is TGTGCCTGGAGTGTTCTCCGTAGGGTTAACTATGGCTACACCTTC. The encoded protein is CAWSVLRRVNYGYTF. The chain is built from TRBV30 and TRBJ1-2; D is ambiguous. Germline values: CDR1 GTSNPN, CDR2 SVGIG (reference sequence). The ends were cut back, 0 bases at V and 1 base at J, with 12 bases in the middle. This CDR3 is built from 15 residues.

The CDR3 DNA sequence: TGTGCCAGCAGCTTGGACCAAGGCACTGAAGCTTTCTTT. Protein: CASSLDQGTEAFF. This chain uses TRBV5-6 with TRBJ1-1; D gene uncertain. V was clipped by 0 bases and J by 4 bases, with 7 bases between them. The CDR3 has 13 residues. Germline V lookup: CDR1 SGHDT, CDR2 YYEEEE.

The chain recombines TRBV9 with TRBJ1-4; TRBD1 is a possible D gene (5 bases). The V end lost 2 bases, the J end lost 0 bases, and 5 bases lay between the germline ends. Germline V gives CDR1 SGDLS, CDR2 YYNGEE. The CDR3 spans 14 residues. CDR3 loop: CASSVTATNEKLFF. CDR3 DNA: TGTGCCAGCAGCGTGACAGCAACTAATGAAAAACTGTTTTTT.

The chain carries TRBV15 and TRBJ2-7; D remains ambiguous. Trimming took off 1 base at V and 4 bases at J, with 2 bases between the two ends. Germline CDR1 is LNHNV and CDR2 is YYDKDF (reference sequence). The CDR3 consists of 11 residues. CDR3 in amino acids: CATSRGYEQYF. The CDR3 DNA sequence: TGTGCCACCAGCAGAGGTTACGAGCAGTACTTC.

Judged by abundance, this clone is medium-sized. The chain combines TRBV6-4 with TRBJ1-5; D is unclear. This CDR3 spans 13 amino acids. Germline values: CDR1 MRHNA, CDR2 SNTAGT. V lost 0 bases and J 4 bases, leaving 4 bases between the germline ends. The CDR3 sequence: CASSDSENQPQHF. The CDR3 DNA sequence: TGTGCCAGCAGTGACTCGGAAAATCAGCCCCAGCATTTT.

This clone has just a few counts. The V gene is TRBV18, the J gene TRBJ2-7, with a possible D match to TRBD1 (5 bases). V dropped 3 bases and J dropped 2 bases, with 11 bases sitting between them. The CDR3 length is 14 residues. Germline lookup yields CDR1 KGHSH and CDR2 LQKENI. The CDR3 nucleotides are TGTGCCAGCTCACCGAGAGACAGACCCTACGAGCAGTACTTC. This translates into CASSPRDRPYEQYF.

The chain combines TRBV6-6 with TRBJ2-2; 11 nucleotides match TRBD2. The CDR3 is 15 amino acids. J gave up 3 bases and V 8 bases, and 5 bases lay outside the gene matches. Germline lookup yields CDR1 MNHNY and CDR2 SVGAGI (reference sequence). CDR3 amino acids: CASRGTSGYTGELFF. The CDR3 DNA reads as TGTGCCAGCCGCGGGACTAGCGGTTACACCGGGGAGCTGTTTTTT.